This passage covers 7 T cell receptor beta chains from one sample sequenced in a study of control samples from healthy donors and cancer patients. Using immunoSEQ multiplex PCR, the repertoire was profiled, and TCRdb retains in-frame clones only, with some absent. The table includes about 61,000 clones, almost 90% detected once. Sample: PBMCs. The receptors come from a man between 60 and 70 years old with colorectal cancer.

This chain connects TRBV7-2 to TRBJ2-1; D ambiguous. This CDR3 contains 15 residues. Trimming removed 5 bases at V and 0 bases at J, with 11 bases between. The germline V gene has CDR1 SGHTA and CDR2 FQGNSA. The CDR3 bases are TGTGCCAGCAGCCCTATGGGGTCCTCCTACAATGAGCAGTTCTTC. Its protein is CASSPMGSSYNEQFF.

The chain links TRBV4-2 to TRBJ2-2; D may be TRBD1 or TRBD2 (5 bases each). Germline CDR1 and CDR2: LGHNA and YNFKEQ. The CDR3 sequence is 16 residues long. Trimming took off 4 bases at V and 1 base at J, with 13 bases between the two ends. This chain's CDR3 is CASSPRGPQNTGELFF. The DNA of the CDR3 is TGTGCCAGCAGCCCGAGGGGACCGCAGAACACCGGGGAGCTGTTTTTT.

The rearrangement joins TRBV14 to TRBJ2-7, with a weak D call TRBD2 (6 bases). Trimming cost V 5 bases and J 5 bases, with 7 bases left between them. Germline CDR1 and CDR2: SGHDN and FVKESK. The CDR3 consists of 11 residues. The CDR3 sequence: CASSGGNEQYF. CDR3 bases: TGTGCCAGCAGCGGGGGGAACGAGCAGTACTTC.

The chain is built from TRBV4-2 and TRBJ1-6; 8 bases line up with TRBD1. CDR1 LGHNA and CDR2 YNFKEQ come from the germline V gene. V dropped 4 bases and J dropped 10; count of bases not matched to a gene: 15. CDR3 size: 17 residues. The chain's CDR3 is CASSPKLQGANSSPLHF. The CDR3 DNA sequence: TGTGCCAGCAGCCCTAAACTCCAGGGGGCGAATTCCTCACCCCTCCACTTT.

CDR3 protein: CASSFGSTDTQYF. CDR3 coding DNA: TGTGCCAGCAGCTTCGGCAGCACAGATACGCAGTATTTT. The V and J genes are TRBV5-4 and TRBJ2-3; D not resolved. Germline loops: CDR1 SGHNT, CDR2 YYREEE (reference sequence). This CDR3 contains 13 residues. Trimming stripped 2 bases from V and 0 bases from J, with 4 bases between.

The chain is built from TRBV28 and TRBJ1-2; a possible D gene is TRBD1 (6 bases). The V gene lost 11 bases and the J gene lost 8 bases, with 18 bases spanning the gap. The CDR3 runs 12 residues. CDR1 and CDR2 from the germline V gene are MDHEN and SYDVKM. This CDR3 is CASTGLNAGYTF. CDR3 nucleotide sequence: TGTGCCTCAACAGGGTTGAATGCGGGCTACACCTTC.

The chain has TRBV5-1 and TRBJ2-5; D perhaps matches TRBD2 (5 bases). Germline lookup yields CDR1 SGHRS and CDR2 YFSETQ. This CDR3 region has 15 residues. Trimming took 2 bases from V and 1 from J, leaving 12 bases between them. CDR3 in amino acids: CASSFSSGSQETQYF. DNA for the CDR3: TGCGCCAGCAGCTTTTCCAGCGGTTCCCAAGAGACCCAGTACTTC.